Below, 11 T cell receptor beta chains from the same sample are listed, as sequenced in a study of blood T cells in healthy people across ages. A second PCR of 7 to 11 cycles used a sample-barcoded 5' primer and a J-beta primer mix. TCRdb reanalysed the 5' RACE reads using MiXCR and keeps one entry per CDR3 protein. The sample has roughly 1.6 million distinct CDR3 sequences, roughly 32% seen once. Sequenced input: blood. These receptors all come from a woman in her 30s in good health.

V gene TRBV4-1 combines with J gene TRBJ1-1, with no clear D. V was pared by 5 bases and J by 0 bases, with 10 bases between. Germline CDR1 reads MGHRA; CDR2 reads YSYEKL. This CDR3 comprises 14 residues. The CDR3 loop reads CASSVRTVNTEAFF. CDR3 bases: TGCGCCAGCAGCGTTCGGACGGTGAACACTGAAGCTTTCTTT.

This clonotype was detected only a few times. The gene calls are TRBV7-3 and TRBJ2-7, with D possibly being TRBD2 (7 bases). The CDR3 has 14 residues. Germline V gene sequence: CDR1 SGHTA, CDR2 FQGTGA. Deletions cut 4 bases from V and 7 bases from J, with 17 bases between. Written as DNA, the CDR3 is TGTGCCAGCAGCTGGGGGGGCACCGACGGGGAGCAGTACTTC. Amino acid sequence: CASSWGGTDGEQYF.

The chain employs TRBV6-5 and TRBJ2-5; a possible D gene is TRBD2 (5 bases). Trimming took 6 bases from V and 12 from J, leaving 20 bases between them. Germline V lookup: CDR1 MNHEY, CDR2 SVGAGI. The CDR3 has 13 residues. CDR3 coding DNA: TGTGCCAGCAGCCGCGGGCAGGCGACGTTCAAGTACTTC. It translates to CASSRGQATFKYF.

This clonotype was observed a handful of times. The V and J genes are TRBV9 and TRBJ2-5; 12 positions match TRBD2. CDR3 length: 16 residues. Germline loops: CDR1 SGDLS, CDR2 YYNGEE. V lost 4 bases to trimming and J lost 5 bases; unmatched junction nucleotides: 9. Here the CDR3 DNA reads TGTGCCAGCAGCAAAGGAGGACTAGCGGGATGGGAGACCCAGTACTTC. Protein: CASSKGGLAGWETQYF.

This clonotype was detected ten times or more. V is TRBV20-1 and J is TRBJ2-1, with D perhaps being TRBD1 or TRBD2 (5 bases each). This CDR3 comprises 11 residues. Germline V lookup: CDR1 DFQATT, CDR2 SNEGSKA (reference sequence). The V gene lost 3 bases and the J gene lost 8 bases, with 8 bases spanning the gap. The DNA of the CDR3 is TGCAGTGCTAGTTTGGGGGATGAGCAGTTCTTC. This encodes CSASLGDEQFF.

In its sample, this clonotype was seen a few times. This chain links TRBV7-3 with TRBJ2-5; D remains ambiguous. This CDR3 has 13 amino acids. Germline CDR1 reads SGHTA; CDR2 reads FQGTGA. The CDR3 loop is CVGGHVWEETQYF. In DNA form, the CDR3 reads TGTGTTGGTGGGCATGTGTGGGAAGAGACCCAGTACTTC.

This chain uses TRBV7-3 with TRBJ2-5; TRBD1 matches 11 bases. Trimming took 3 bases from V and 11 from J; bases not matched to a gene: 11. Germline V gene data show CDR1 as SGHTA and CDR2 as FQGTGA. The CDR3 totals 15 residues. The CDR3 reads CASSFWTGGAITQYF. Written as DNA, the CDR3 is TGTGCCAGCAGCTTTTGGACAGGGGGCGCGATTACGCAGTACTTC.

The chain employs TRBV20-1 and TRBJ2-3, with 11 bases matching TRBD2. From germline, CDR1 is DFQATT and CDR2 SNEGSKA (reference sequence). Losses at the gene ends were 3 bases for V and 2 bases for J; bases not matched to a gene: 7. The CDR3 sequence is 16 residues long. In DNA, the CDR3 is TGCAGTGCTAGGGGGGCGACTAGCGGGACCACAGATACGCAGTATTTT. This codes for CSARGATSGTTDTQYF.

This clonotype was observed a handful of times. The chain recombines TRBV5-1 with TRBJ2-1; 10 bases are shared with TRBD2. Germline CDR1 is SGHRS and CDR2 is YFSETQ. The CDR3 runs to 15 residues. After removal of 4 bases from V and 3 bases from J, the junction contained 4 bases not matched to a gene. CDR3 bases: TGCGCCAGCAGCACCTCTAGCGGGAGCTACAATGAGCAGTTCTTC. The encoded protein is CASSTSSGSYNEQFF.

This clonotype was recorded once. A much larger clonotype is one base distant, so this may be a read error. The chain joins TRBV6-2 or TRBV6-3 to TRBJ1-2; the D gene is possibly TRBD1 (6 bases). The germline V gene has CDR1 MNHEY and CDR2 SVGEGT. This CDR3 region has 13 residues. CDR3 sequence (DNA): TGTGCCAGCATGCCGTGGACAGAATATGGCTGCACCTTC. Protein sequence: CASMPWTEYGCTF.

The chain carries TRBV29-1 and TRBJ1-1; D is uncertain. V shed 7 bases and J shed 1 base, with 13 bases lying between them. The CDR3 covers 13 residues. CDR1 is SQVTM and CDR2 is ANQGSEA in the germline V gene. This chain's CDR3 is CSALAGQNTEAFF. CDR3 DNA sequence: TGCAGCGCTCTGGCCGGCCAGAACACTGAAGCTTTCTTT.